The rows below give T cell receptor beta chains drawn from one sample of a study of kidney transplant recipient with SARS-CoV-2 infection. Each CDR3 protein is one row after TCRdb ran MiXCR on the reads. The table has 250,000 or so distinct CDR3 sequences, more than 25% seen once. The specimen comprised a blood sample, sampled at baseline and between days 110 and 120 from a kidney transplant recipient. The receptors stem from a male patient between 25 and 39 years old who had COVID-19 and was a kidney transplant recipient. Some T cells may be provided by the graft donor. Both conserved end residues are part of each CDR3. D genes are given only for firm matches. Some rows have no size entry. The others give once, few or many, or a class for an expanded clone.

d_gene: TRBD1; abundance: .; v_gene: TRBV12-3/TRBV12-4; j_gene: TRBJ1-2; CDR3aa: CANSGRDSFRKTYGYTF; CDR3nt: TGTGCCAACAGTGGACGGGACAGCTTCCGAAAGACCTATGGCTACACCTTC
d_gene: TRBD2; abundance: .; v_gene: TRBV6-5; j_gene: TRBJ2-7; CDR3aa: CASSCGGGEQYF; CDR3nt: TGTGCCAGCAGTTGCGGCGGGGGCGAGCAGTACTTC
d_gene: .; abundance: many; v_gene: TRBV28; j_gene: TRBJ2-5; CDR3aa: CASSFLGVEETQYF; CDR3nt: TGTGCCAGCAGTTTTTTGGGGGTTGAGGAGACCCAGTACTTC
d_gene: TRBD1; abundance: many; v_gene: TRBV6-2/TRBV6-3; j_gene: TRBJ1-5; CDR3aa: CASNQRVDRPQQYSNQPQHF; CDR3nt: TGTGCCAGCAACCAAAGGGTGGACAGGCCCCAACAGTATAGCAATCAGCCCCAGCATTTT
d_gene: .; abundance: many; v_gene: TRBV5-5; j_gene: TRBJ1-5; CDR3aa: CASSLDPRIYSNQPQHF; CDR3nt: TGTGCCAGCAGCTTGGATCCCAGGATCTATAGCAATCAGCCCCAGCATTTT
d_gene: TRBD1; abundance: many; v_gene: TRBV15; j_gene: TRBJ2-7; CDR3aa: CATSREGGGYEQYF; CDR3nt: TGTGCCACCAGCAGAGAAGGGGGCGGCTACGAGCAGTACTTC
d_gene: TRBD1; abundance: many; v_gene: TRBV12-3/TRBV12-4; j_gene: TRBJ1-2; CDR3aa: CASSSTTGVLYGYTF; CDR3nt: TGTGCCAGCAGTTCCACAACAGGGGTTTTATATGGCTACACCTTC
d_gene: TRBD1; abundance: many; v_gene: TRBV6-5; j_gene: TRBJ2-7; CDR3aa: CASSYDRVEQYF; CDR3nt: TGTGCCAGCAGTTACGACAGGGTCGAGCAGTACTTC
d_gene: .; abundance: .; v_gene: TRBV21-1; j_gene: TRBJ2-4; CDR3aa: CASSKGRNEAKNIQYF; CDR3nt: TGTGCCAGCAGCAAAGGGAGAAACGAAGCCAAAAACATTCAGTACTTC
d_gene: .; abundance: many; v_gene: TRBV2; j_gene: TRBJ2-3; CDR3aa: CASRWDSRGNTQYF; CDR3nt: TGTGCCAGCAGATGGGACAGCCGGGGGAATACGCAGTATTTT
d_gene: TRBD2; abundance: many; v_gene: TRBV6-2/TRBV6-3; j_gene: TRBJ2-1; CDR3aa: CASSYSSGLANIYNEQFF; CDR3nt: TGTGCCAGCAGTTACTCTTCGGGACTAGCGAACATTTACAATGAGCAGTTCTTC
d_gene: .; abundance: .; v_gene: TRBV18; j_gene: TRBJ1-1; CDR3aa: CASSPSERDEAFF; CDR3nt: TGTGCCAGCTCACCATCCGAGCGGGATGAAGCTTTCTTT
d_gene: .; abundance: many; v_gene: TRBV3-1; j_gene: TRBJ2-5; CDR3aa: CASSHFAPISFSETQYF; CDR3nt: TGTGCCAGCAGCCACTTTGCTCCCATTTCTTTCTCTGAGACCCAGTACTTC
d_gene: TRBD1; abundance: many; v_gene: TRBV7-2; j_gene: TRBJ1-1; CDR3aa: CASSFDRGADGTEAFF; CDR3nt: TGTGCCAGCAGCTTTGACAGGGGGGCAGATGGCACTGAAGCTTTCTTT
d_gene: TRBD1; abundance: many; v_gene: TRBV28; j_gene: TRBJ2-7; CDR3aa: CASSLSGTATYEQYF; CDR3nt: TGTGCCAGCAGTTTATCGGGGACAGCTACCTACGAGCAGTACTTC
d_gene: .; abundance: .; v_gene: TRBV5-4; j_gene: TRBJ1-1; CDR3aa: CASSSRQVINTEAFF; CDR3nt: TGTGCCAGCAGCTCTCGACAGGTTATAAACACTGAGGCTTTCTTT
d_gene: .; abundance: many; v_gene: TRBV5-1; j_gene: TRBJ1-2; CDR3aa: CASCTESVRKTYGYTF; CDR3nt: TGCGCCAGCTGTACAGAATCGGTTCGAAAGACCTATGGCTACACCTTC
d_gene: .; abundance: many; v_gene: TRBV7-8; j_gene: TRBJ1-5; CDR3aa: CASSLAGGVGNQPQHF; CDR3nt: TGTGCCAGCAGCTTAGCGGGCGGGGTAGGCAATCAGCCCCAGCATTTT
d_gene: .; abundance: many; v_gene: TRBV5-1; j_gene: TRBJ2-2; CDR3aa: CASEETASGTGELFF; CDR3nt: TGCGCCAGCGAAGAAACGGCGTCGGGCACCGGGGAGCTGTTTTTT
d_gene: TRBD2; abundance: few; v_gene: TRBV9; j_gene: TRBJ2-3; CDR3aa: CASSALAGGADTQYF; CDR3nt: TGTGCCAGCAGCGCTCTAGCGGGAGGTGCGGATACGCAGTATTTT
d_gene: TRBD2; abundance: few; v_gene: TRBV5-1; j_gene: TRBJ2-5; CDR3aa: CASNVGGPGETQYF; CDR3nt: TGCGCCAGCAACGTGGGAGGGCCTGGGGAGACCCAGTACTTC
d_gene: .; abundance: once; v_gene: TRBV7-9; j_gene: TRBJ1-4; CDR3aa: CASSLGEETTNEKLFF; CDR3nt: TGTGCCAGCAGCTTAGGGGAAGAGACAACTAATGAAAAACTGTTTTTT
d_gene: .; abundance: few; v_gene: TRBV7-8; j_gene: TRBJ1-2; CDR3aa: CASSNRAFTRKAYGYTF; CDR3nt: TGTGCCAGCAGCAATCGAGCGTTTACCCGAAAGGCCTATGGCTACACCTTC
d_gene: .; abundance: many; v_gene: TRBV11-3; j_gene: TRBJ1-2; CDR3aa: CASSTTSDLGKTYGYTF; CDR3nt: TGTGCCAGCAGCACCACTAGCGATCTCGGAAAGACCTATGGCTACACCTTC
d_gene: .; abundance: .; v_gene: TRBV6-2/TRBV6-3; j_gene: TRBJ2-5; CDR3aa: CASSRDFQETQYF; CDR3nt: TGTGCCAGCAGCCGGGACTTCCAAGAGACCCAGTACTTC
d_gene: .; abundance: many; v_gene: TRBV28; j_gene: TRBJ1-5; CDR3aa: CASSLWTERNQPQHF; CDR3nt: TGTGCCAGCAGTTTATGGACAGAGAGGAATCAGCCCCAGCATTTT
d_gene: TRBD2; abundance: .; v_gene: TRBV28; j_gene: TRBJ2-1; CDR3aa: CASRGTSGRFGYNEQFF; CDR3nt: TGTGCCAGCCGGGGGACTAGCGGGAGATTCGGGTACAATGAGCAGTTCTTC
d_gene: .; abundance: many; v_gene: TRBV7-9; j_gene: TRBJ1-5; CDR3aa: CASSYGYSNQPQHF; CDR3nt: TGTGCCAGCAGCTACGGGTATAGCAATCAGCCCCAGCATTTT
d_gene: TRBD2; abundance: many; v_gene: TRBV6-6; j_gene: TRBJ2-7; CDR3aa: CASRLSGNSPSSYEQYF; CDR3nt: TGTGCCAGCAGACTGAGCGGGAACTCTCCGAGCTCCTACGAGCAGTACTTC
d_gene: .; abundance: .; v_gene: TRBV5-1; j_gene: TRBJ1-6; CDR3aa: CASSPRTDSYNSPLHF; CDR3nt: TGCGCCAGCAGTCCTAGGACAGACTCCTATAATTCACCCCTCCACTTT
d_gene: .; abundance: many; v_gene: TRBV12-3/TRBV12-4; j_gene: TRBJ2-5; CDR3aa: CASSPRGVPGETQYF; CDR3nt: TGTGCCAGCAGTCCGCGTGGGGTTCCGGGGGAGACCCAGTACTTC
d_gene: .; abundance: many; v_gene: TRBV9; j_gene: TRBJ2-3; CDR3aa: CASSRDTASTDTQYF; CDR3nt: TGTGCCAGCAGCCGTGACACCGCCTCCACAGATACGCAGTATTTT
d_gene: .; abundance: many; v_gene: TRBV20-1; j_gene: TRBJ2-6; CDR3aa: CSARVSAGANVLTF; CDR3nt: TGCAGTGCTAGAGTGTCAGCTGGGGCCAACGTCCTGACTTTC
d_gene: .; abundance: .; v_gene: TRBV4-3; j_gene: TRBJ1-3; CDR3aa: CASSQARSSLGGSTIYF; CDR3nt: TGCGCCAGCAGCCAAGCCCGGAGCTCTCTTGGTGGAAGCACCATATATTTT
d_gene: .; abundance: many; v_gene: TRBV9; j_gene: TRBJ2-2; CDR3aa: CASSPRHSSGELFF; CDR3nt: TGTGCCAGCAGCCCCAGACACTCTAGCGGGGAGCTGTTTTTT
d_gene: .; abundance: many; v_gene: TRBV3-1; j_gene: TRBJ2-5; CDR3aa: CASSPNFPISFSETQYF; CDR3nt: TGTGCCAGCAGCCCAAATTTTCCCATTTCTTTCTCTGAGACCCAGTACTTC
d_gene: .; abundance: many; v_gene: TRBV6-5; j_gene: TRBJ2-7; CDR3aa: CASRGRGYSYEQYF; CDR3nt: TGTGCCAGCAGGGGCCGGGGGTACTCCTACGAGCAGTACTTC
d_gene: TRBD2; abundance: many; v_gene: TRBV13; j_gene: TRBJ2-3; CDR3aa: CASSLRPSGRTDTQYF; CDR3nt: TGTGCCAGCAGCTTACGCCCTAGCGGACGCACAGATACGCAGTATTTT
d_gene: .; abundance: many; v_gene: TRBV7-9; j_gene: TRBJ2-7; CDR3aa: CASTLHSAGSYEQYF; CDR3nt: TGTGCCAGCACCCTTCACAGCGCCGGCTCCTACGAGCAGTACTTC
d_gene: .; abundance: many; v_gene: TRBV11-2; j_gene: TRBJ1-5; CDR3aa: CASSFGAGNQPQHF; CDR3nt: .
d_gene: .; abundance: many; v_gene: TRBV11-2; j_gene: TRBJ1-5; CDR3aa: CASSHGPYSNQPQHF; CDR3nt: TGTGCCAGCAGTCACGGGCCGTATAGCAATCAGCCCCAGCATTTT
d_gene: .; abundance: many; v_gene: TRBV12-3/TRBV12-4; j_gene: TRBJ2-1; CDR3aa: CASSNWNEQFF; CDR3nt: TGTGCCAGCAGTAATTGGAATGAGCAGTTCTTC
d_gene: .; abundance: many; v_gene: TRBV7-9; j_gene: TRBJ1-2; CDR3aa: CASSLTRYHGKTYGYTF; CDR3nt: TGTGCCAGCAGCTTGACACGATACCATGGAAAGACCTATGGCTACACCTTC
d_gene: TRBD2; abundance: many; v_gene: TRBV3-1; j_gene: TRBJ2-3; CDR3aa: CASSQPRELAGAGDTQYF; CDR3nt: TGTGCCAGCAGCCAACCCCGGGAGCTAGCGGGAGCGGGAGATACGCAGTATTTT
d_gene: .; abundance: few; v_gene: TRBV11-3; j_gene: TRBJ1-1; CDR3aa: CASSLREDTEAFF; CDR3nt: TGTGCCAGCAGCTTAAGGGAGGACACTGAAGCTTTCTTT
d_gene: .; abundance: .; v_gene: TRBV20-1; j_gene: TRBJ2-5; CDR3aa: CSASGQQETQYF; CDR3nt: TGCAGTGCCTCGGGACAACAAGAGACCCAGTACTTC
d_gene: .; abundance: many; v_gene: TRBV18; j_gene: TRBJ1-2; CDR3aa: CASSLPVVPSGYTF; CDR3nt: TGTGCCAGCTCGCTCCCGGTGGTCCCCTCTGGCTACACCTTC
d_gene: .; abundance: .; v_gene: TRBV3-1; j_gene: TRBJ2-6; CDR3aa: CAGSSRDTTSGANALTF; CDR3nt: TGTGCCGGCAGCTCCCGGGATACAACGTCTGGGGCCAACGCCCTGACTTTC
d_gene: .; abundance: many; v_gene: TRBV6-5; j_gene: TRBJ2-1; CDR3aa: CASSYSLSPYNEQFF; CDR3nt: TGTGCCAGCAGTTACTCGTTGTCGCCTTACAATGAGCAGTTCTTC
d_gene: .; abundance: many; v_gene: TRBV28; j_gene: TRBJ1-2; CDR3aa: CASSPSITGIYGYTF; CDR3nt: TGTGCCAGCAGTCCCTCGATAACAGGGATCTATGGCTACACCTTC
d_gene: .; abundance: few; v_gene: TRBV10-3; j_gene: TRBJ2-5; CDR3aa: CAISDGKETQYF; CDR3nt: TGTGCCATCAGTGATGGGAAAGAGACCCAGTACTTC
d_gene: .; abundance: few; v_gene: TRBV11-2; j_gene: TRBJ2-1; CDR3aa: CASSFLPLPLNEQFF; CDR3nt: TGTGCCAGCAGCTTCCTCCCCCTACCCCTCAATGAGCAGTTCTTC
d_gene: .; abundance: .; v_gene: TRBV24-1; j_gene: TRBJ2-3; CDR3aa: CATSDYTDTQYF; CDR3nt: TGTGCCACCAGTGATTACACAGATACGCAGTATTTT